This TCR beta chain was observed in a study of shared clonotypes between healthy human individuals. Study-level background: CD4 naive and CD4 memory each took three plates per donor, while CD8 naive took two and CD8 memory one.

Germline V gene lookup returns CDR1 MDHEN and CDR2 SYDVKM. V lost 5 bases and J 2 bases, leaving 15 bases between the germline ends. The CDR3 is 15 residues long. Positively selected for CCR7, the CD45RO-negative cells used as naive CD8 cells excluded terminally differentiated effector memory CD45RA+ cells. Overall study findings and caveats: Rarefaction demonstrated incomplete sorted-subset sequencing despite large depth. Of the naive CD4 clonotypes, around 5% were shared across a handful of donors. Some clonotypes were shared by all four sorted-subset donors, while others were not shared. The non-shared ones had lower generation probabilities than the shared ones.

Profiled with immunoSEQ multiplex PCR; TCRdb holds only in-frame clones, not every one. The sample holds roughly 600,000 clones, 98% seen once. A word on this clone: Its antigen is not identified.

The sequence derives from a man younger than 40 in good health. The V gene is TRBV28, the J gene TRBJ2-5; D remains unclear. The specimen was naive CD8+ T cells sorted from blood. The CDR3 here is CASSPRLVGQETQYF. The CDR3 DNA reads TGTGCCAGCAGTCCGCGACTTGTGGGACAAGAGACCCAGTACTTC.